What follows describes a single T cell receptor (beta chain). As yet, its antigen is unknown. The record originates from a study of CD4+ T cells in melanoma. Study findings and constraints: A reported correlation linked neoantigen-specific CD4+ T cells to CD8+, macrophage and B cell function.

The CDR3 has 13 residues. V was clipped by 8 bases and J by 3 bases; unmatched bases: 6. In germline, CDR1 is MNHNY, CDR2 SVGAGI (reference sequence). The method was immunoSEQ multiplex PCR; TCRdb's version includes in-frame clones alone and lacks a portion of them. The sample lists roughly 110,000 clones, 92% occurring once. This receptor was taken from a human donor with melanoma. Specimen: peripheral blood. The V and J genes are TRBV6-6 and TRBJ2-7; 8 nucleotides agree with TRBD2. CDR3 nucleotide sequence: TGTGCCAGCGGGGTGCGGGAGGACTACGAGCAGTACTTC. This translates into CASGVREDYEQYF.